This T cell receptor beta chain was recovered during a study of human T cells and chemical hapten exposure. Original analysis: Samples ranged from about 23,224 to 690,600 TCRs, with a median of approximately 100,000. One entry per CDR3 protein, called by TCRdb with MiXCR from the RACE reads. TCRdb, not the original authors, processed these V and J calls. Among 250,000 or so distinct CDR3 sequences, 7.7% were seen once, and the ten largest hold more than 0.95%. Notes on this clonotype: Its target is unknown.

Time point noted: pre-sensitization, week 0. Described treatment: therapeutic diphenylcyclopropenone sensitization with weekly scalp DPC. Whole-study findings and limits: More PT1 expanded TCRs went with higher patch test scores.

Sample: whole blood, taken in connection with sensitization to the hapten diphenylcyclopropenone (DPC). This clonotype originated in a man younger than 30 with alopecia areata. Some clones in this sample may be carry-over from other donors' samples.

DNA of the CDR3: TGCAGTGCTAAACACGGGGCCGAGACCCAGTACTTC. Residues: CSAKHGAETQYF. The genes are TRBV20-1 and TRBJ2-5, with D possibly called TRBD1 or TRBD2 (5 bases each). From germline, CDR1 is DFQATT and CDR2 SNEGSKA (reference sequence). This CDR3 comprises 12 residues. Trimming took off 4 bases at V and 5 bases at J, with 11 bases between the two ends.